This T cell receptor (beta chain) was sequenced in a study of CXCR3-negative and CXCR3-positive naive CD8 T cells. Per the germline V gene, CDR1 is SQVTM and CDR2 is ANQGSEA. The CDR3 runs to 12 residues. cDNA libraries for TRB were generated by 5' RACE incorporating UMI labels. TCRdb reanalyzed the 5' RACE reads and collapses them to one entry per CDR3 protein, without DNA. In total, the table holds over 100,000 distinct CDR3 sequences. V gene TRBV29-1 combines with J gene TRBJ2-7; TCRdb names TRBD1, which stays unverified in the absence of DNA. The sequencing sample was made of naive CXCR3- CD8+ T cells from blood. Regarding subset: CD45RO-CCR7+CD27+CD95- naive CD8+ T cells lacking CXCR3 (TNR3-). The sequence was obtained from a human donor in good health. Some clones in this sample may be carry-over from other donors' samples. CDR3: CSVAGDSYEQYF.